This is a list of T cell receptor beta chains from one sample in a study of blood T cells in healthy people across ages. TCRdb passed the 5' RACE reads through MiXCR, listing each CDR3 protein once. The table records approximately 1.5 million distinct CDR3 sequences, about 35% of them present only once. Source material: blood. The receptor source for this set is a woman aged 30 to 39 in good health. The conserved cysteine and the conserved F or W are not part of the CDR3 here. A D gene is named only where the DNA matches it firmly. The size of a clone is reported for some rows only, either as once, few or many, or as a class for expanded clones.

J: TRBJ1-5
D: TRBD1
V: TRBV20-1
size: few
CDR3: SAVPQQGDFHQPQH

J: TRBJ2-5
D: TRBD2
V: TRBV20-1
size: few
CDR3: SAQTSGRETQY

J: TRBJ2-1
D: TRBD1
V: TRBV9
size: .
CDR3: ASSATGEPSYNEQF

J: TRBJ1-2
D: .
V: TRBV19
size: .
CDR3: ASNLDGLQIYGYT

J: TRBJ1-5
D: .
V: TRBV7-6
size: .
CDR3: ASSLEGEVQPQH

J: TRBJ2-7
D: .
V: TRBV7-9
size: .
CDR3: ASSFGGSGAYEQY

J: TRBJ1-1
D: .
V: TRBV27
size: .
CDR3: ASSWVGLMNTEAF

J: TRBJ2-3
D: TRBD2
V: TRBV5-1
size: .
CDR3: ASSLWAGGPDTQY

J: TRBJ2-1
D: TRBD2
V: TRBV30
size: .
CDR3: AWSLQRTSGPGNEQF

J: TRBJ2-1
D: .
V: TRBV9
size: .
CDR3: ASSVAGPPYNEQF

J: TRBJ2-2
D: TRBD2
V: TRBV5-1
size: .
CDR3: ASTPGLVATGELF

J: TRBJ2-2
D: .
V: TRBV15
size: once
CDR3: ATRRMGDGELF

J: TRBJ2-3
D: .
V: TRBV27
size: .
CDR3: ASSLNGATQY

J: TRBJ2-1
D: TRBD2
V: TRBV10-3
size: few
CDR3: AISTRTSTYSEQF

J: TRBJ2-1
D: TRBD2
V: TRBV27
size: few
CDR3: ASSSTSVGEQF

J: TRBJ2-3
D: TRBD1
V: TRBV5-1
size: many
CDR3: ASSSPGTGTDTQY

J: TRBJ2-1
D: TRBD1
V: TRBV15
size: .
CDR3: ATSRTGETYNEQF

J: TRBJ2-7
D: .
V: TRBV20-1
size: few
CDR3: SRSRQANEQY

J: TRBJ2-7
D: .
V: TRBV9
size: few
CDR3: ASSFGGTDEQY

J: TRBJ2-1
D: TRBD1
V: TRBV19
size: .
CDR3: ASSIPGTGFWF

J: TRBJ2-7
D: TRBD1
V: TRBV5-1
size: .
CDR3: ASSHGTASSYEQY

J: TRBJ2-1
D: TRBD2
V: TRBV27
size: .
CDR3: ASSLNLAGVSAYNEQF

J: TRBJ2-1
D: .
V: TRBV12-3/TRBV12-4
size: many
CDR3: ASSLGGSEQF

J: TRBJ2-1
D: .
V: TRBV10-2
size: few
CDR3: ASSEARGYNEQF

J: TRBJ1-2
D: .
V: TRBV29-1
size: .
CDR3: SVEGGGRTSYGYT

J: TRBJ2-1
D: TRBD2
V: TRBV4-1
size: .
CDR3: ASSQVPIAGGDNEQF

J: TRBJ2-1
D: TRBD1
V: TRBV9
size: .
CDR3: ASSGTGTSSYNEQF

J: TRBJ2-1
D: .
V: TRBV7-9
size: .
CDR3: ASSLGVNNEQF

J: TRBJ2-7
D: TRBD1
V: TRBV20-1
size: .
CDR3: SAKSTGTGPPHSYEQY

J: TRBJ1-2
D: .
V: TRBV7-2
size: once
CDR3: ASGPVSVNYGYT

J: TRBJ1-2
D: .
V: TRBV5-1
size: .
CDR3: ASSSGTPLYGYT

J: TRBJ1-1
D: .
V: TRBV29-1
size: .
CDR3: SVETTDLKAF

J: TRBJ2-5
D: TRBD2
V: TRBV2
size: .
CDR3: ASIRLAGGETQY

J: TRBJ2-7
D: .
V: TRBV12-3/TRBV12-4
size: .
CDR3: ASGLRVGYSYEQY

J: TRBJ2-1
D: TRBD2
V: TRBV4-1
size: few
CDR3: ASSQGVLAGDEQF

J: TRBJ2-4
D: .
V: TRBV20-1
size: few
CDR3: SARSSLPQY

J: TRBJ2-1
D: .
V: TRBV20-1
size: few
CDR3: SAVGWFAGNEQF

J: TRBJ1-1
D: .
V: TRBV12-3/TRBV12-4
size: .
CDR3: ATEEELNTEAF

J: TRBJ2-4
D: .
V: TRBV7-2
size: .
CDR3: ASSLRQPPQY

J: TRBJ2-1
D: TRBD2
V: TRBV30
size: .
CDR3: AWSPGTSGIDEQF